This T cell receptor beta chain was recovered during a study of somatic mutations in cytotoxic T cells in rheumatoid arthritis. Assay: immunoSEQ multiplex PCR; the TCRdb copy retains only in-frame clones and omits some. The data contain under 20,000 clones, roughly 75% of them singletons. Deletions cut 5 bases from V and 2 bases from J, with 12 bases between. The CDR3 is 14 residues long. Germline CDR1 and CDR2: MRHNA and SNTAGT. The sequenced sample was CD8+ T cells sorted from blood. The genes are TRBV6-4 and TRBJ1-2; D is perhaps TRBD1 (5 bases). This TCR derives from an adult with rheumatoid arthritis. This chain's CDR3 is CASSPDGANYGYTF. CDR3 nucleotide sequence: TGTGCCAGCAGTCCCGACGGGGCAAACTATGGCTACACCTTC.